This TCR beta chain was sequenced in a study of blood T cell repertoires in COVID-19. V lost 7 bases and J lost 7, with 16 bases in between. This CDR3 spans 13 amino acids. From germline, CDR1 is SNHLY and CDR2 FYNNEI. Sequenced by immunoSEQ multiplex PCR; TCRdb stores in-frame clones only, minus some. The sample has roughly 280,000 clones, 84% seen once; the top ten hold 4.2%. Sequenced input: peripheral blood. This receptor was obtained from a man aged 55-75 years with acute or convalescent COVID-19. The chain recombines TRBV2 with TRBJ1-2, with D unclear. The DNA for the CDR3 is TGTGCCAGCACCGGGGAGGGTTTCTCTGGCTACACCTTC. Protein: CASTGEGFSGYTF.